This TCR beta chain appears in the sequencing data of a study of shared clonotypes between healthy human individuals. The CDR3 consists of 14 residues. V was pared by 2 bases and J by 5 bases, with 13 bases between. Germline V CDR1 and CDR2: MNHEY, SVGAGI. The assay was immunoSEQ multiplex PCR, and TCRdb's table has in-frame clones only and misses some. This sample has roughly 2.5 million clones, with around 90% found just once. The source is a man in his late teens or twenties in good health. The chain carries TRBV6-5 and TRBJ2-7; D is tentatively TRBD1 or TRBD2 (5 bases each). The sample taken for sequencing was naive CD4+ T cells sorted from blood. Subset: CD45RA+ positively selected. The CDR3 DNA reads as TGTGCCAGCAGTTACGGGGCAGGGAGAAACGAGCAGTACTTC. This codes for CASSYGAGRNEQYF.